The 16 T cell receptor beta chains listed next were all sequenced from one sample in a study of shared T cell receptors in the human thymus. Using immunoSEQ multiplex PCR, the repertoire was profiled, and TCRdb retains in-frame clones only, with some absent. The table records 450,000 to 650,000 clones, around 78% of them present only once. These same records also appear under a second study, on human thymus T cells.

The sequenced material came from thymocytes. These receptors originate from a boy in the first two years of life with a congenital heart defect.

The chain is built from TRBV6-5 and TRBJ2-1; a weak D match, TRBD2 (6 bases). V lost 2 bases, J lost 7 bases, and 18 bases lay in between. Looked up from germline, CDR1 is MNHEY and CDR2 is SVGAGI. This CDR3 comprises 16 residues. The CDR3 bases are TGTGCCAGCAGTTACGCCGGAGGGCCCGGTGGTAATGAGCAGTTCTTC. Residues: CASSYAGGPGGNEQFF.

This clone was found a few times. The V gene is TRBV5-4, the J gene TRBJ2-1; 10 bases are a match to TRBD1. The CDR3 has 15 amino acids. Germline CDR1 SGHNT, CDR2 YYREEE (reference sequence). J was trimmed by 6 bases and V by 0 bases; bases with no gene match: 3. The CDR3 DNA follows: TGTGCCAGCAGCTTGGGTGGACAGGGGGGCAATGAGCAGTTCTTC. It specifies CASSLGGQGGNEQFF.

The chain is built from TRBV9 and TRBJ1-2, with no clear D. The CDR3 contains 15 residues. Germline values: CDR1 SGDLS, CDR2 YYNGEE. Between the trimmed V and J ends, which lost 0 bases and 1 base, there was a span of 10 bases. The DNA of the CDR3 is TGTGCCAGCAGCGTAGACGGAGACCTTAACTATGGCTACACCTTC. It specifies CASSVDGDLNYGYTF.

The rearrangement links TRBV11-2 to TRBJ1-2, with no clear D. Germline assignment: CDR1 SGHAT and CDR2 FQNNGV. This CDR3 has 14 residues. V was cut by 0 bases and J by 6 bases, with 11 bases left in between. Here the CDR3 DNA reads TGTGCCAGCAGCTTAGAGGCCAGGCCTAATGGCTACACCTTC. Protein sequence: CASSLEARPNGYTF.

This clone came up a few times. The chain couples TRBV11-3 to TRBJ1-1; 8 positions match TRBD1. V shed 10 bases, J shed 1 base, and the junction held 8 bases outside the gene matches. The CDR3 contains 14 residues. The germline V gene has CDR1 SGHNT and CDR2 YENEEA. The CDR3 loop is CATSRGPGNTEAFF. CDR3 coding DNA: TGTGCCACCTCCAGGGGGCCAGGGAACACTGAAGCTTTCTTT.

This clone was detected a few times. The chain joins TRBV27 to TRBJ2-3; the D gene is possibly TRBD2 (6 bases). This CDR3 region has 16 residues. Trimming took off 5 bases at V and 2 bases at J, with 17 bases between the two ends. Germline-derived CDR1 and CDR2 are MNHEY and SMNVEV (reference sequence). In nucleotides, the CDR3 is TGTGCCAGCAGTCCATTCTTAGCGGCCACCACAGATACGCAGTATTTT. It yields the protein CASSPFLAATTDTQYF.

As regards this clone: Without the conserved terminal phenylalanine or tryptophan, this CDR3 likely stems from a read error. The rearrangement uses TRBV11-2 and TRBJ2-7, with 16 nucleotides matching TRBD2. Germline CDR1 and CDR2: SGHAT and FQNNGV. Losses at the gene ends were 6 bases for V and 7 bases for J; bases not matched to a gene: 3. The CDR3 contains 14 residues. The CDR3 DNA is TGTGCCAGCAGGGGACTAGCGGGAGGGCGTGAGCAGTACTTA. Encoded protein: CASRGLAGGREQYL.

The gene calls are TRBV15 and TRBJ1-5; no reliable D call. Germline V CDR1 and CDR2: LNHNV, YYDKDF (reference sequence). The V end lost 3 bases, the J end lost 5 bases, and 26 bases lay between the germline ends. The CDR3 runs 19 residues. In DNA form, the CDR3 reads TGTGCCACCAGCAGGGTCCCACTGAGACGAATAGCTATAGATCAGCCCCAGCATTTT. It codes for CATSRVPLRRIAIDQPQHF. Full variable domain (remainder filled in from reference TRBV15 and TRBJ1-5): DAMVIQNPRYQVTQFGKPVTLSCSQTLNHNVMYWYQQKSSQAPKLLFHYYDKDFNNEADTPDNFQSRRPNTSFCFLDIRSPGLGDTAMYLCATSRVPLRRIAIDQPQHFGDGTRLSIL.

This clone was counted a single time. The chain links TRBV6-7 to TRBJ1-3; a possible D gene is TRBD1 (5 bases). TRBV6-7 carries the ORF label, with uncertain function. The CDR3 is 12 amino acids. CDR3 sequence reads: CARGSSGNTIYF. The DNA for the CDR3 is TGTGCGCGGGGCTCCTCTGGAAACACCATATATTTT.

Here the CDR3 DNA reads TGCGCCAGCAGCCAAGATGTCTCGTCCGGGCGGGAGGAAGCCAAAAACATTCAGTACTTC. It codes for CASSQDVSSGREEAKNIQYF. This chain joins TRBV4-3 and TRBJ2-4, with TRBD2 matching over 8 bases. Germline CDR1 reads LGHNA; CDR2 reads YSLEER. There are 20 residues in the CDR3. J gave up 0 bases and V 0 bases, and 13 bases lay outside the gene matches.

The V call is TRBV2, the J call TRBJ2-2, with D uncertain. This CDR3 comprises 11 residues. V was shortened by 6 bases and J by 4 bases, with 3 bases between the two germline ends. The germline gives CDR1 SNHLY, CDR2 FYNNEI. Here the CDR3 DNA reads TGTGCCAGCAGGCGCACCGGGGAGCTGTTTTTT. This translates into CASRRTGELFF.

The chain recombines TRBV19 with TRBJ2-7; TRBD2 aligns across 7 bases. CDR3 length: 17 amino acids. With 3 bases clipped from V and 6 bases from J, the junction kept 17 bases outside the gene matches. CDR1 and CDR2 from the germline V gene are LNHDA and SQIVND (reference sequence). The chain's CDR3 is CASSMELIRRERCEQYF. The CDR3 DNA sequence: TGTGCCAGTAGTATGGAGTTAATTCGGCGGGAGAGGTGCGAGCAGTACTTC.

CDR3 coding DNA: TGTGCCAGCAGCCCGACAGGGTACAATGAGCAGTTCTTC. Translation: CASSPTGYNEQFF. The chain joins TRBV5-6 to TRBJ2-1, with 7 bases aligning to TRBD1. After removal of 4 bases from V and 4 bases from J, the junction contained 2 bases not matched to a gene. This CDR3 spans 13 amino acids. Germline CDR1 is SGHDT and CDR2 is YYEEEE.

This clone was found once. The V gene is TRBV18, the J gene TRBJ1-1, with TRBD1 matching 7 bases. Germline V lookup: CDR1 KGHSH, CDR2 LQKENI. Unmatched junction bases numbered 4, after V lost 2 bases and J lost 1 base. The CDR3 spans 15 residues. In nucleotides, the CDR3 is TGTGCCAGCTCACCAGTGGGACAGCAGAACACTGAAGCTTTCTTT. Amino acids: CASSPVGQQNTEAFF.

A few counts support this clone. This sequence joins TRBV5-6 and TRBJ1-1; D may be TRBD1 (5 bases). The V gene lost 4 bases and the J gene lost 6 bases, with 13 bases spanning the gap. The CDR3 runs 13 residues. The germline V gene encodes CDR1 SGHDT and CDR2 YYEEEE. The CDR3 protein is CASSTARGPEAFF. The CDR3 DNA sequence: TGTGCCAGCAGCACAGCGCGGGGACCTGAAGCTTTCTTT.

This clone was seen a few times. This chain connects TRBV6-6 to TRBJ1-5; TRBD1 agrees at 9 bases. CDR3 length: 14 residues. J was trimmed by 7 bases and V by 5 bases; bases with no gene match: 6. Germline CDR1 reads MNHNY; CDR2 reads SVGAGI (reference sequence). The CDR3 loop is CASSPTGGEQPQHF. The DNA of the CDR3 is TGTGCCAGCAGTCCGACAGGGGGGGAACAGCCCCAGCATTTT.